The source of this TCR beta chain is a study of blood T cell repertoires in COVID-19. Across the study: Researchers got acute and convalescent COVID-19 samples from the United States, Italy and Spain. Sources were T cells, B-cell-depleted T cells, or PBMCs; the material itself was cDNA or gDNA.

Assay used: immunoSEQ multiplex PCR; TCRdb lists only in-frame clones, some missing. The profile covers some 150,000 clones, with 84% appearing a single time and about 7.2% taken by the ten largest. Trimming removed 6 bases from V and 5 bases from J, with 8 bases in between. The CDR3 runs to 12 residues. CDR1 ENHRY and CDR2 SYGVKD come from the germline V gene. The V gene is TRBV10-3, the J gene TRBJ2-1; D is unresolved. This receptor was obtained from a woman in her forties or fifties in a cohort sampled during active or convalescent COVID-19. The sample taken for sequencing was peripheral blood. This CDR3 is CAISGFHNEQFF. The CDR3 region has the DNA TGTGCCATCAGCGGGTTCCACAATGAGCAGTTCTTC.